This T cell receptor (beta chain) was captured by sequencing in a study of post-analysis software for immune sequencing data. About the study: The patients showed relapsing-remitting, secondary progressive and progressive-relapsing multiple sclerosis courses. Study-wide results and limits: Included in a set of four or five TRBV segments more frequent in patients than controls were TRBV5-6, TRBV5-1 and TRBV20-1. Normalized Chao1 diversity in multiple sclerosis patients fell significantly below that of controls.

Concerning this clonotype: The target antigen is unknown.

Carried by the TCR beta cDNA libraries were unique molecular identifiers. Between roughly 0.9 and 11 million T cells gave rise to roughly 0.5 million cDNA molecules. Via MiXCR, TCRdb re-called the PCR reads, giving one row per CDR3 protein. The table records 650,000 to 900,000 distinct CDR3 sequences, just over 45% of them present only once. Trimming removed 6 bases from V and 1 base from J; junction bases left unmatched: 9. The CDR3 sequence is 15 residues long. Germline loops: CDR1 DFQATT, CDR2 SNEGSKA (reference sequence). The source is a girl under 18 with multiple sclerosis. Sequenced input: blood. This chain joins TRBV20-1 and TRBJ2-3, with 8 bases matching TRBD2. CDR3 sequence (DNA): TGCAGTGCCCCGTTGGGAGCGGGGGGCACAGATACGCAGTATTTT. It yields the protein CSAPLGAGGTDTQYF.